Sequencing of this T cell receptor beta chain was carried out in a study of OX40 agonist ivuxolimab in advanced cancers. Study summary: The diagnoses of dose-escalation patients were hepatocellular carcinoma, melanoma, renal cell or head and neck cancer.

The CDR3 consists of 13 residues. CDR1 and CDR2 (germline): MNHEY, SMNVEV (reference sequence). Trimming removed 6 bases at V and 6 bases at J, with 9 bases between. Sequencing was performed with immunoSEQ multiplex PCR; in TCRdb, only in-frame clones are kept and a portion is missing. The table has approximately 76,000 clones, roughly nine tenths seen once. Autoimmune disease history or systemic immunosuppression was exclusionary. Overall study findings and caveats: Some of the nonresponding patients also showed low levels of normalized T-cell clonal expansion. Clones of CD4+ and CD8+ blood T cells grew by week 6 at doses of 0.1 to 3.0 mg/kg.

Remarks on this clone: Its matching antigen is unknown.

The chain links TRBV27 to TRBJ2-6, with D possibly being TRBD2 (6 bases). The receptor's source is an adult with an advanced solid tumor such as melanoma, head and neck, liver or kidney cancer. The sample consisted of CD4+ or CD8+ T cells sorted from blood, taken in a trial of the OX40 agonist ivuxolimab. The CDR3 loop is CASRGGAANVLTF. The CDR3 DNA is TGTGCCAGCAGGGGGGGTGCGGCCAACGTCCTGACTTTC.